This T cell receptor beta chain was obtained from a study of shared clonotypes between healthy human individuals (TCRdb year 2020). Turning to the overall study: The cohort included a few men and a couple of women between 18 and 49 years of age. Libraries were prepared and TCR repertoires were sequenced by different laboratories using diverse techniques, in order to increase sequencing depth and limit assay-specific biases. Blood TCR repertoires of five healthy adults were deeply sequenced to estimate repertoire size and the extent of clonotype sharing between individuals. For each donor, CD4 naive and CD4 memory were each run on three plates, CD8 naive on two plates, and CD8 memory on one plate. Each donor's leukapheresis produced roughly between roughly 0.85 and 10 billion PBMCs.

For the CD8 naive samples, CD45RO-negative cells were positively selected for CCR7, yielding a CD45RA+CCR7+ population from which TemRA cells were excluded. The donors were healthy, HIV-negative adults with no recently reported acute infections or vaccinations. Only Caucasian adults living in Nashville, Tennessee, USA were represented among the donors. After blood collection by leukapheresis, PBMCs were isolated using Ficoll-Histopaque density gradient centrifugation and then cryopreserved in the vapor phase of liquid nitrogen. Analytical flow cytometry was used to check the purity and quantity of every magnetically sorted T cell population. From each sorted fraction, genomic DNA was isolated and quantified by UV absorbance on a Nanodrop 2000c. TCR CDR3 regions were amplified from genomic DNA by multiplex PCR using the deep immunoSEQ assay. Genomic DNA extracted from each cell subset was distributed evenly over all wells of several immunoSEQ 96-well plates, and each plate served as one replicate. For sorted subsets, about 210 ng of genomic DNA, equivalent to around 31,000 T cell genomes, went into each replicate PCR. Purified libraries were quantified with a Qubit 3.0 fluorometer, sized on a Bioanalyzer 2100, and re-quantified with the KAPA Library Quantification kit. Every immunoSEQ 96-well plate was sequenced on a dedicated single-read 150-cycle Illumina NextSeq 550 flow cell. The published analysis was carried out like this. Because the immunoSEQ output included only junctional sequences and no quality scores, the filtering could not be the same as the filtering used for full-length reads. To assign V/J genes and CDR3, sequences were annotated using PyIR, a Python wrapper for IgBLAST v1.9, with IMGT germline references. Any read was removed if the V/J assignment was weak (E-value above 1e-6), the CDR3 was missing, or the read contained stop codons, out-of-frame junctions, or ambiguous translated residues. V3J clonotypes were defined by identical inferred V gene, J gene, and CDR3 amino acid sequence. Percentage overlap between repertoires was computed as shared unique clonotypes divided by the size of the smaller repertoire. Three approaches were used to assess repertoire richness: RTK rarefaction, the Chao1 estimator, and Recon v2.1 estimates of unobserved clonotypes. Generation probabilities were computed with OLGA for all TCRbeta clonotypes obtained by the gDNA method from several donors. Imported from immuneACCESS, the table was reduced by TCRdb to in-frame sequences with V and J called. These copies leave out some clones; in studies compared against another copy, an unresolved V gene accounts for under half, and the cause of the remainder is not known. Clonal size and the V and J genes are those of that table, whereas D and trimming came from the DNA. In this sample the table shows 2 million or so clones, about 95% of which occur a single time. The top ten clonotypes cover roughly 1% of the sample.

Trimming removed 2 bases from V and 0 bases from J, leaving 13 bases between the germline ends. For CDR1 and CDR2, the germline V gene (reference sequence) lists MNHEY and SMNVEV. The CDR3, cysteine through phenylalanine, is 17 amino acids long. The read is trimmed to its CDR3 DNA, 51 bases read in frame from base 1. This clone appeared a single time. There is no known antigen for this receptor. No base quality values were provided; no much bigger clone lies one nucleotide off. Paper-wide results and their limitations: Only blood was sampled, and tissue TCR repertoires likely differ from those in blood. Compared with non-shared clonotypes, the clonotypes found in all four sorted-subset donors had higher generation probabilities. Pairwise subsampling led to the expectation that sequencing depth would affect the degree of clonotype sharing among donors. Naive subsets generally had larger estimated clonotype richness than memory subsets did. Roughly 5% of naive CD4, around 3.5% of naive CD8, about 2.4% of memory CD4, and approximately 0.39% of memory CD8 clonotypes were shared across a few donors. Rarefaction of sorted-subset datasets indicated incomplete sequencing despite the large sequencing depth. The small number of donors limited the genetic and exposure-history diversity represented.

The sample consisted of naive CD8+ T cells sorted from blood. The sample's cell subset or site, from its label and the paper: CD45RA+CCR7+. The TCR originated in a man aged 18 to 35 in good health. The chain couples TRBV27 to TRBJ1-4; the D gene cannot be named for sure. The CDR3 amino acid sequence is: CASSLDPILTTNEKLFF. The DNA is as follows: TGTGCCAGCAGTTTAGACCCAATTCTAACAACTAATGAAAAACTGTTTTTT. Supplemented by the reference TRBV27 and TRBJ1-4 proteins around the CDR3, the complete variable domain is EAQVTQNPRYLITVTGKKLTVTCSQNMNHEYMSWYRQDPGLGLRQIYYSMNVEVTDKGDVPEGYKVSRKEKRNFPLILESPSPNQTSLYFCASSLDPILTTNEKLFFGSGTQLSVL.